The sequence of this T cell receptor beta chain was determined in a study of T-cell memory formation after mild COVID-19. Study details: Largely donor-specific sequence clusters came from two donors. Points from the study as a whole: There were some responding clones in pre-infection memory, which suggested that cross-reactive memory had joined.

Trimming shortened V by 4 bases and J by 5 bases, and 8 bases separated the two germline ends. CDR3 length equals 12 residues. Germline V gives CDR1 SEHNR, CDR2 FQNEAQ (reference sequence). TCRdb recomputed calls from the 5' RACE reads with MiXCR, one row per CDR3 protein. Of 310,000 or so distinct CDR3 sequences in the sample, about a sixth are singletons; the top ten hold around a fifth. Points on this clonotype: Its antigen is unidentified.

What was sequenced was PBMCs or a T cell subset sorted from them (not recorded which). The chain joins TRBV7-9 to TRBJ1-2; no clear D. This receptor was obtained from a man between 18 and 35 years old who had mild COVID-19 (a few samples of this study predate the infection). Cell type and time point are not known. The CDR3 region is CASSSARYGYTF. CDR3 nucleotides: TGTGCCAGCAGCTCCGCCCGGTATGGCTACACCTTC.